This TCR beta chain was captured in a study of radiation and T cells in renal cell carcinoma (dated by TCRdb to between 2020 and 2021). Background on the whole study: A total of 50 or so samples underwent TCR beta sequencing, made up of around 26 tumors and about 27 peripheral blood samples. The last blood draw occurred 4 weeks after radiation, at the same time as nephrectomy. Across all 50 or so samples, 4 million or so unique CDR3 nucleotide sequences encoding about 2.4 million unique CDR3 amino acid sequences were identified.

TCR beta libraries were generated from genomic DNA with the immunoSEQ kit, following the manufacturer's recommendations. To prepare libraries, a first multiplex PCR with proprietary primers was run, followed by a second PCR that added unique barcodes, and a bead cleanup was done after each round. A positive control reaction and a negative control reaction, both provided in the kit, were run with every batch of samples. The final libraries were assessed on an Agilent 4200 TapeStation D1000 ScreenTape, pooled by volume, and quantified by qPCR. Sequencing was performed on an Illumina NextSeq500 with a MidOutput 150-cycle cartridge, and 156 Read1 and 15 Index1 cycles were run with kit custom primers. The pooled library was loaded at around 1.1 pM with a roughly 20% PhiX control spike-in. On the study's bioinformatics: The vendor-processed data were analyzed in R, and a clonotype was defined as all T cells that share the same CDR3 nucleotide sequence. For clone abundance analyses, frequencies were normalized to the 10,000 most abundant clones per sample. Public T cell clones, which averaged fewer than five per sample, were excluded before analysis. An abundance difference of at least 32-fold between compartments was the criterion for calling clonotypes tumor-enriched or baseline blood-enriched. Clonotypes expanded or contracted between blood time points were identified with a beta-binomial differential abundance model. Tumor-blood repertoire similarity was measured with the Baroni-Urbani and Buser coefficient, and group comparisons used two-tailed Wilcoxon tests in R. TCRdb mirrors the immuneACCESS table, restricted to in-frame sequences. Some clones are absent from its copies; in checked studies, under half trace to an unresolved V gene, and the reason for the others is unknown. The DNA gave D and trimming, while V, J and clone size come from that table. This sample has approximately 86,000 clones in its table, and around four fifths of those were observed once. The ten biggest clones cover roughly 8.8% of the sample.

This clone was counted a single time. Its target antigen remains unknown. Base quality data are lacking; no much larger clone is found one base away. The CDR3 covers 14 residues, taking in both the cysteine and the phenylalanine. The retained sequence is limited to the CDR3, 42 bases, with the frame set at the first base. Per the germline V gene, MNHEY is the CDR1 and SVGAGI is the CDR2. Trimming at the junction amounts to 0 bases on V and 5 bases on J, and the germline ends lie 10 bases apart. Summary of the overall study and its limitations: In blood, the top tumor clonotypes increased from baseline to 2 weeks after radiation and then shrank by 4 weeks, which suggests a temporary expansion of tumor-resident clones. Dynamics of the blood repertoire were not tracked past 4 weeks after treatment. With a single-armed trial design, the study had no way to address how radiation dose or scheduling affects the TCR repertoire. Because pretreatment tumor biopsies were not available, the baseline intratumoral presence of clonotypes could not be determined.

In the paper's terms, the time point label means: blood 4 weeks post-SBRT, at nephrectomy. The intended sense of this specimen's treatment or condition label: 15 Gy SBRT to primary tumor, nephrectomy 4 weeks later. The samples were obtained from a clinical trial, where primary renal cell carcinomas were treated with 15 Gy stereotactic body radiation therapy and then removed by nephrectomy 4 weeks afterward. To follow tumor-enriched clonotypes, serial peripheral blood was collected from radiation-treated patients at baseline and at 2 weeks and 4 weeks after SBRT. Every patient's renal cell carcinoma showed clear cell pathology. The QIAamp DNA Blood Mini Kit (Qiagen) was used to prepare genomic DNA for TCR sequencing. The analyses included just those samples that passed every quality control check.

The rearrangement joined TRBV6-5 to TRBJ1-2; no confident D gene assignment can be made. This sequence originates from a man aged 45 to 65 with renal cell carcinoma. The sample was blood, taken from a patient whose treatment included radiotherapy and nephrectomy. Here is the DNA: TGTGCCAGCAGTTACTCGTACCCTGGGTATGGCTACACCTTC. Translated, it reads CASSYSYPGYGYTF.